This T cell receptor (beta chain) derives from a study of CD8+CD57+ T cells in acquired aplastic anemia. Across the study: Sorted cells (CD4+ and CD8+) yielded DNA amounts that averaged approximately 3.2 ug.

Patients chosen for sequencing had CD8+CD57+ cells that had expanded, as shown by flow cytometry. A severe acquired aplastic anemia diagnosis applied to all patients. Profiling that covered TCR beta VDJ and CDR3 relied on genomic DNA as its template. TCRdb itself ran the reads through MiXCR, one entry per CDR3 protein. The sample lists about 160,000 distinct CDR3 sequences; 45% to 50% were seen once. V lost 5 bases to trimming and J lost 2 bases; unmatched junction nucleotides: 3. This CDR3 has 15 amino acids. The V gene's germline CDR1 is SGDLS and CDR2 YYNGEE. Study-level points and caveats: Overlap between patients and controls comprised roughly 30 CD8+ CDR3 sequences.

This clonotype was observed at least ten times. What it binds is unknown. This TCR came from a human donor with aplastic anemia. This sequence joins TRBV9 and TRBJ2-6, with 8 bases that match TRBD2. Source material: sorted CD4+, CD8+, or CD8+CD57+ T cells (not recorded which) from PBMCs. The CDR3 reads CASSPGGAGANVLTF. For the CDR3, the DNA is TGTGCCAGCAGTCCCGGGGGGGCTGGGGCCAACGTCCTGACTTTC.